These T cell receptor beta chains were read from a single sample in a study of shared T cell receptors in the human thymus. Clones were sequenced by immunoSEQ multiplex PCR, and TCRdb holds only the in-frame ones, with some missing. Among about 660,000 clones listed, around nine tenths were seen once. The same sample was also used in a study of human thymus T cells.

Input material: thymocytes. These TCRs come from a boy under two years old with a congenital heart defect. The CDR3 runs from the conserved cysteine through the conserved F or W. D genes are given only for firm matches. The size of a clone is reported for some rows only, either as once, few or many, or as a class for expanded clones.

v_call: TRBV28
d_call: TRBD1
clone_size: NA
j_call: TRBJ1-1
cdr3_aa: CASSLEDRVGTEAFF
cdr3_nt: TGTGCCAGCAGTTTAGAGGACAGGGTGGGGACTGAAGCTTTCTTT

v_call: TRBV4-3
d_call: NA
clone_size: NA
j_call: TRBJ2-4
cdr3_aa: CASSQDGGGLAKNIQYF
cdr3_nt: TGCGCCAGCAGCCAAGATGGGGGAGGCCTAGCCAAAAACATTCAGTACTTC

v_call: TRBV14
d_call: NA
clone_size: NA
j_call: TRBJ2-7
cdr3_aa: CASSQDLGLAYYEQYF
cdr3_nt: TGTGCCAGCAGCCAAGATCTGGGACTGGCCTACTACGAGCAGTACTTC

v_call: TRBV5-5
d_call: NA
clone_size: NA
j_call: TRBJ2-1
cdr3_aa: CASSLGNGNYSYNEQFF
cdr3_nt: TGTGCCAGCAGCTTGGGAAACGGGAATTACTCCTACAATGAGCAGTTCTTC

v_call: TRBV7-9
d_call: NA
clone_size: NA
j_call: TRBJ1-2
cdr3_aa: CASSLDGVYYGYTF
cdr3_nt: TGTGCCAGCAGCTTAGACGGGGTATACTATGGCTACACCTTC

v_call: TRBV11-3
d_call: NA
clone_size: NA
j_call: TRBJ2-2
cdr3_aa: CASSQTPGVQLFF
cdr3_nt: TGTGCCAGCAGCCAGACCCCAGGGGTCCAGCTGTTTTTT

v_call: TRBV28
d_call: NA
clone_size: NA
j_call: TRBJ2-7
cdr3_aa: CASSPIGGYYEQYF
cdr3_nt: TGTGCCAGCAGCCCCATTGGCGGTTACTACGAGCAGTACTTC

v_call: TRBV7-9
d_call: TRBD2
clone_size: once
j_call: TRBJ2-1
cdr3_aa: CASSLRGAGGHYNEQFF
cdr3_nt: TGTGCCAGCAGCTTACGGGGGGCGGGAGGTCATTACAATGAGCAGTTCTTC

v_call: TRBV6-1
d_call: TRBD1
clone_size: NA
j_call: TRBJ2-3
cdr3_aa: CASSEWDDLAPFDQGAADTQYF
cdr3_nt: TGTGCCAGCAGTGAATGGGATGACCTGGCCCCTTTTGACCAGGGGGCAGCAGATACGCAGTATTTT

v_call: TRBV28
d_call: TRBD2
clone_size: NA
j_call: TRBJ2-1
cdr3_aa: CASRYTSGSANEQFF
cdr3_nt: TGTGCCAGCAGATATACTAGCGGGAGTGCAAATGAGCAGTTCTTC

v_call: TRBV7-9
d_call: NA
clone_size: NA
j_call: TRBJ2-7
cdr3_aa: CASSDGSLRTAILYEQYF
cdr3_nt: TGTGCCAGCAGCGACGGGTCATTGAGGACAGCAATTCTCTACGAGCAGTACTTC

v_call: TRBV30
d_call: NA
clone_size: NA
j_call: TRBJ2-1
cdr3_aa: CAWSVPAIGENPLRQQFF
cdr3_nt: TGTGCCTGGAGTGTACCGGCTATTGGGGAGAACCCACTCAGGCAGCAGTTCTTC

v_call: TRBV7-2
d_call: TRBD1
clone_size: NA
j_call: TRBJ1-2
cdr3_aa: CASSFRDRPLADYGYTF
cdr3_nt: TGTGCCAGCAGCTTTCGGGACAGGCCCCTTGCGGACTATGGCTACACCTTC

v_call: TRBV4-3
d_call: TRBD2
clone_size: NA
j_call: TRBJ2-5
cdr3_aa: CASSQEGGTSGRSETQYF
cdr3_nt: TGCGCCAGCAGCCAAGAAGGAGGGACTAGCGGGAGGTCGGAGACCCAGTACTTC

v_call: TRBV10-3
d_call: NA
clone_size: NA
j_call: TRBJ2-3
cdr3_aa: CAISESGGAGRTDTQYF
cdr3_nt: TGTGCCATCAGTGAGTCTGGGGGGGCAGGTAGGACAGATACGCAGTATTTT

v_call: TRBV7-4
d_call: TRBD2
clone_size: NA
j_call: TRBJ2-6
cdr3_aa: CASSSIPSGRVGANVLTF
cdr3_nt: TGTGCCAGCAGCTCAATTCCCAGCGGGAGAGTAGGGGCCAACGTCCTGACTTTC

v_call: TRBV19
d_call: NA
clone_size: NA
j_call: TRBJ1-5
cdr3_aa: CASTRGPLVLKREIGNQPQHF
cdr3_nt: TGTGCCAGTACCCGCGGCCCGCTAGTCCTTAAGCGAGAGATTGGCAATCAGCCCCAGCATTTT

v_call: TRBV7-9
d_call: TRBD1
clone_size: NA
j_call: TRBJ2-7
cdr3_aa: CASSTRDRGNEQYF
cdr3_nt: TGTGCCAGCAGCACCCGGGACAGGGGTAACGAGCAGTACTTC

v_call: TRBV11-3
d_call: TRBD2
clone_size: NA
j_call: TRBJ2-1
cdr3_aa: CASSLEARTSGDNEQFF
cdr3_nt: TGTGCCAGCAGCTTAGAGGCCCGGACTAGCGGGGACAATGAGCAGTTCTTC

v_call: TRBV2
d_call: TRBD2
clone_size: NA
j_call: TRBJ2-7
cdr3_aa: CASSDLSGRGYEQYF
cdr3_nt: TGTGCCAGCAGTGACTTGAGCGGGAGGGGCTACGAGCAGTACTTC

v_call: TRBV4-2
d_call: NA
clone_size: few
j_call: TRBJ2-4
cdr3_aa: CASSYPGLLAKNIQYF
cdr3_nt: TGTGCCAGCAGCTACCCGGGGTTACTAGCCAAAAACATTCAGTACTTC

v_call: TRBV5-1
d_call: NA
clone_size: NA
j_call: TRBJ2-3
cdr3_aa: CASSPLALGGDTQYF
cdr3_nt: TGCGCCAGCAGCCCCCTGGCACTAGGGGGAGATACGCAGTATTTT

v_call: TRBV15
d_call: TRBD2
clone_size: once
j_call: TRBJ2-3
cdr3_aa: CATSRPPWGRTSGRQGADTQYF
cdr3_nt: TGTGCCACCAGCAGACCCCCGTGGGGCCGGACTAGCGGGAGACAGGGCGCAGATACGCAGTATTTT

v_call: TRBV5-4
d_call: TRBD2
clone_size: once
j_call: TRBJ2-3
cdr3_aa: CASRAAGGRGIDTQYF
cdr3_nt: TGTGCCAGCAGGGCTGCTGGCGGGAGAGGGATAGATACGCAGTATTTT

v_call: TRBV10-1
d_call: TRBD2
clone_size: NA
j_call: TRBJ2-1
cdr3_aa: CASSHRTSGPYNEQFF
cdr3_nt: TGCGCCAGCAGCCACAGGACTAGCGGGCCCTACAATGAGCAGTTCTTC

v_call: TRBV4-1
d_call: TRBD2
clone_size: NA
j_call: TRBJ2-1
cdr3_aa: CASSPRWGLAGTYNEQFF
cdr3_nt: TGCGCCAGCAGCCCCAGGTGGGGACTAGCGGGCACCTACAATGAGCAGTTCTTC

v_call: TRBV6-5
d_call: NA
clone_size: NA
j_call: TRBJ2-1
cdr3_aa: CASSQQGPPYNEQFF
cdr3_nt: TGTGCCAGCAGTCAACAGGGTCCACCCTACAATGAGCAGTTCTTC

v_call: TRBV11-3
d_call: NA
clone_size: NA
j_call: TRBJ2-7
cdr3_aa: CASSRGPREVWREQYF
cdr3_nt: TGTGCCAGCAGCCGAGGTCCTAGGGAGGTATGGCGCGAGCAGTACTTC

v_call: TRBV27
d_call: NA
clone_size: NA
j_call: TRBJ2-7
cdr3_aa: CASSPGTFLEQYF
cdr3_nt: TGTGCCAGCAGCCCCGGGACTTTTCTCGAGCAGTACTTC

v_call: TRBV5-1
d_call: NA
clone_size: NA
j_call: TRBJ2-1
cdr3_aa: CASSLTTAGRTNEQFF
cdr3_nt: TGCGCCAGCAGCTTGACGACAGCGGGCAGAACCAATGAGCAGTTCTTC

v_call: TRBV12-5
d_call: TRBD2
clone_size: NA
j_call: TRBJ2-3
cdr3_aa: CASGSTGGLAGGLVDTQYF
cdr3_nt: TGTGCTAGTGGTTCCACGGGAGGGCTAGCGGGAGGGCTTGTGGATACGCAGTATTTT

v_call: TRBV30
d_call: NA
clone_size: NA
j_call: TRBJ1-1
cdr3_aa: CAWTGQNTEAFF
cdr3_nt: TGTGCCTGGACAGGACAGAACACTGAAGCTTTCTTT

v_call: TRBV19
d_call: TRBD2
clone_size: once
j_call: TRBJ2-4
cdr3_aa: CASTSGTSDDIQYF
cdr3_nt: TGTGCCAGTACCTCCGGGACTAGCGATGACATTCAGTACTTC

v_call: TRBV19
d_call: TRBD1
clone_size: NA
j_call: TRBJ2-5
cdr3_aa: CASSIGGAGGQETQYF
cdr3_nt: TGTGCCAGTAGTATAGGCGGTGCAGGGGGCCAAGAGACCCAGTACTTC

v_call: TRBV7-7
d_call: NA
clone_size: NA
j_call: TRBJ2-4
cdr3_aa: CASRCLGMGRNIQYF
cdr3_nt: TGTGCTAGCAGGTGCCTCGGAATGGGGAGAAACATTCAGTACTTC

v_call: TRBV15
d_call: TRBD1
clone_size: NA
j_call: TRBJ1-2
cdr3_aa: CATSEGTGGNYGYTF
cdr3_nt: TGTGCCACCAGCGAAGGGACAGGGGGCAACTATGGCTACACCTTC

v_call: TRBV2
d_call: NA
clone_size: NA
j_call: TRBJ1-1
cdr3_aa: CASSELLNTEAFF
cdr3_nt: TGTGCCAGCAGTGAGTTATTGAACACTGAAGCTTTCTTT

v_call: TRBV2
d_call: NA
clone_size: NA
j_call: TRBJ2-7
cdr3_aa: CASTPGFATYEQYF
cdr3_nt: TGTGCCAGCACCCCGGGGTTCGCGACCTACGAGCAGTACTTC

v_call: TRBV21-1
d_call: NA
clone_size: NA
j_call: TRBJ2-1
cdr3_aa: CASSDPLEGERTNQQFF
cdr3_nt: TGTGCCAGCAGCGACCCGTTGGAGGGTGAGCGGACCAATCAGCAGTTCTTC

v_call: TRBV29-1
d_call: TRBD2
clone_size: NA
j_call: TRBJ2-1
cdr3_aa: CSVVGSGRPEDYYEQFF
cdr3_nt: TGCAGCGTTGTGGGTAGCGGGAGGCCGGAAGATTATTATGAGCAGTTCTTC

v_call: TRBV15
d_call: NA
clone_size: NA
j_call: TRBJ1-2
cdr3_aa: CATSSQIGAGDTNGYTF
cdr3_nt: TGTGCCACCAGCAGCCAGATTGGTGCAGGGGATACAAATGGCTACACCTTC

v_call: TRBV18
d_call: TRBD2
clone_size: few
j_call: TRBJ2-1
cdr3_aa: CASSLTSASYNEQFF
cdr3_nt: TGTGCCAGCTCACTGACTAGCGCATCCTACAATGAGCAGTTCTTC

v_call: TRBV6-1
d_call: NA
clone_size: NA
j_call: TRBJ2-7
cdr3_aa: CASSEAVFSRVYLEQYF
cdr3_nt: TGTGCCAGCAGTGAAGCGGTGTTCTCCAGGGTTTATCTCGAGCAGTACTTC

v_call: TRBV12-5
d_call: TRBD2
clone_size: NA
j_call: TRBJ2-2
cdr3_aa: CASGSVLAGGYYGELFF
cdr3_nt: TGTGCTAGTGGTTCTGTTTTAGCGGGAGGTTATTACGGGGAGCTGTTTTTT

v_call: TRBV30
d_call: TRBD1
clone_size: NA
j_call: TRBJ1-5
cdr3_aa: CAWSVQDKTRGKSNQPQHF
cdr3_nt: TGTGCCTGGAGTGTACAGGATAAAACCAGGGGGAAGAGCAATCAGCCCCAGCATTTT

v_call: TRBV5-5
d_call: NA
clone_size: few
j_call: TRBJ1-3
cdr3_aa: CASSLGAAGNTIYF
cdr3_nt: TGTGCCAGCAGCTTGGGGGCAGCTGGAAACACCATATATTTT